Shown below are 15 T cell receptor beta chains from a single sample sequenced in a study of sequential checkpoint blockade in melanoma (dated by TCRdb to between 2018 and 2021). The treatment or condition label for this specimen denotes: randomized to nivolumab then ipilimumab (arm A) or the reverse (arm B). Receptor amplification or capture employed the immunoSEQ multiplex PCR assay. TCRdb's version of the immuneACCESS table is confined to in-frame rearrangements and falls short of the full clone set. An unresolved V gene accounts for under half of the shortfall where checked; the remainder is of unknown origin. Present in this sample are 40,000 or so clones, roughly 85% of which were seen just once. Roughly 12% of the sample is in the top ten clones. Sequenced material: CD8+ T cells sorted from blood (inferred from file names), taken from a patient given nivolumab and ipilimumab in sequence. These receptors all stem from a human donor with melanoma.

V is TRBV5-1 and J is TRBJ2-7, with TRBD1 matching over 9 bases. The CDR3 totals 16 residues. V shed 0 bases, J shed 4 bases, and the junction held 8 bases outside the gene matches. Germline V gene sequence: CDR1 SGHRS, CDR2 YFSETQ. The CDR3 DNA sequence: TGCGCCAGCAGCTTGGCGGGGACAGGGACCGCGTACGAGCAGTACTTC. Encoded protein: CASSLAGTGTAYEQYF.

CDR3: CASSPGRLSSYNEQFF. DNA of the CDR3: TGCGCCAGCAGCCCGGGTCGGTTGAGCTCCTACAATGAGCAGTTCTTC. This chain joins TRBV5-1 and TRBJ2-1; no reliable D call. Trimming cost V 4 bases and J 0 bases, with 14 bases left between them. The CDR3 contains 16 residues. Germline V gives CDR1 SGHRS, CDR2 YFSETQ.

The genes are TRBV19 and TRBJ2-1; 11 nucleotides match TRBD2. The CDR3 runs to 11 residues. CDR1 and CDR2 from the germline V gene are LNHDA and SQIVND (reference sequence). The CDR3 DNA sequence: TGTGGTACTAGCGGGAGCGGTGAGCAGTTCTTC. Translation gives CGTSGSGEQFF.

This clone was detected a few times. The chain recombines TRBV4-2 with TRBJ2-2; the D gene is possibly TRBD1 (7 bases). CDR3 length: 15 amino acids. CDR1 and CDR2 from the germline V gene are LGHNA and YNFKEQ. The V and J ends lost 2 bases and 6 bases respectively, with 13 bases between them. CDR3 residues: CASSQLTGEAGELFF. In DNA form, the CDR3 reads TGTGCCAGCAGCCAATTAACAGGGGAGGCCGGGGAGCTGTTTTTT.

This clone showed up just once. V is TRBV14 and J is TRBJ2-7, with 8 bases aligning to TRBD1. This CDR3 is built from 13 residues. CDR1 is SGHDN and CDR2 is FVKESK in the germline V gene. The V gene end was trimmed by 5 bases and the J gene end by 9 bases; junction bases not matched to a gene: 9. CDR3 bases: TGTGCCAGCAGCGATGGACAGGGATCCCTGCAGTACTTC. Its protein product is CASSDGQGSLQYF. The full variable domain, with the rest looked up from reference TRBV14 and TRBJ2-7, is EAGVTQFPSHSVIEKGQTVTLRCDPISGHDNLYWYRRVMGKEIKFLLHFVKESKQDESGMPNNRFLAERTGGTYSTLKVQPAELEDSGVYFCASSDGQGSLQYFGPGTRLTVT.

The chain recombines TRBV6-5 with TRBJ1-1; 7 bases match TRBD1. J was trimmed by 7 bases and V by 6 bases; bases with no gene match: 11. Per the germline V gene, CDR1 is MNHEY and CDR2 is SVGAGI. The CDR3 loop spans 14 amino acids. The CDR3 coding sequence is TGTGCCAGCAGGGCGGGACAGTTGATATATGAAGCTTTCTTT. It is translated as CASRAGQLIYEAFF.

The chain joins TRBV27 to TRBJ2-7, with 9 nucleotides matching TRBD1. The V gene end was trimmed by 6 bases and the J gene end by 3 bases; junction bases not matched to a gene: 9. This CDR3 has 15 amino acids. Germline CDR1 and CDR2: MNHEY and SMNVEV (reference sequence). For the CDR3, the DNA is TGTGCCAGCAGAGGAGCCGGGACAGGGATCTACGAGCAGTACTTC. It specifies CASRGAGTGIYEQYF.

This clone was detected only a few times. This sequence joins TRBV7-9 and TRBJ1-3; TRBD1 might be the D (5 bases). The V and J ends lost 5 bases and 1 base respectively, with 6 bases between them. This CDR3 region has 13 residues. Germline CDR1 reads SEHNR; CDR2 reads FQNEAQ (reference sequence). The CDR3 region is CASSDSSGNTIYF. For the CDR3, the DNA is TGTGCCAGCAGCGACAGTTCTGGAAACACCATATATTTT. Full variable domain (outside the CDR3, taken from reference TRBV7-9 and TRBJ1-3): DTGVSQNPRHKITKRGQNVTFRCDPISEHNRLYWYRQTLGQGPEFLTYFQNEAQLEKSRLLSDRFSAERPKGSFSTLEIQRTEQGDSAMYLCASSDSSGNTIYFGEGSWLTVV.

This chain's CDR3 is CASSYPRESEAFF. CDR3 DNA: TGTGCCAGCAGTTACCCCCGGGAGTCTGAAGCTTTCTTT. The chain carries TRBV27 and TRBJ1-1; no clear D. The V gene's germline CDR1 is MNHEY and CDR2 SMNVEV (reference sequence). Trimming removed 4 bases from V and 6 bases from J, with 12 bases in between. The CDR3 has 13 residues.

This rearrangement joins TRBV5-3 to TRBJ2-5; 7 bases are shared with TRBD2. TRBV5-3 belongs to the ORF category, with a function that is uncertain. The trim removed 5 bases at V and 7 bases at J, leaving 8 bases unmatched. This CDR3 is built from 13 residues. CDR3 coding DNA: TGTGCCAGAAGGTACAGCGGGAAGGGGACCCAGTACTTC. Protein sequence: CARRYSGKGTQYF.

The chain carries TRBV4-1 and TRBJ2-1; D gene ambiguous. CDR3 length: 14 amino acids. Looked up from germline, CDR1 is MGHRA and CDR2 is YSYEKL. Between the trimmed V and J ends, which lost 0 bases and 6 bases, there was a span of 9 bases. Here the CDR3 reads CASSQDRSVNEQFF. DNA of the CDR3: TGCGCCAGCAGCCAAGACCGAAGCGTCAATGAGCAGTTCTTC.

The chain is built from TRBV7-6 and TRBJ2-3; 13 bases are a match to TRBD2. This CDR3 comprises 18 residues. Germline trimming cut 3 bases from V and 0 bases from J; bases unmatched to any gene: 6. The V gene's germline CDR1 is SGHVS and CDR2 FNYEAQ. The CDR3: CASSFGLAGETSTDTQYF. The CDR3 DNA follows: TGTGCCAGCAGCTTTGGACTAGCGGGGGAAACTAGCACAGATACGCAGTATTTT.

This CDR3 is CASSFGRAADTQYF. The DNA for the CDR3 is TGTGCCAGCAGCTTTGGGCGGGCGGCAGATACGCAGTATTTT. J is TRBJ2-3 and V is TRBV7-6, with D perhaps matching TRBD2 (5 bases). The CDR3 is 14 residues long. Trimming shortened V by 3 bases and J by 4 bases, and 11 bases separated the two germline ends. Germline CDR1 and CDR2: SGHVS and FNYEAQ.

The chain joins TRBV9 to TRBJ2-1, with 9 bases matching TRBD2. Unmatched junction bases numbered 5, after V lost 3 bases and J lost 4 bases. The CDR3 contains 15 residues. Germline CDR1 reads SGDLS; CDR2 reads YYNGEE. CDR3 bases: TGTGCCAGCAGCGGCATGACTAGCGGTTACAATGAGCAGTTCTTC. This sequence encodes CASSGMTSGYNEQFF.

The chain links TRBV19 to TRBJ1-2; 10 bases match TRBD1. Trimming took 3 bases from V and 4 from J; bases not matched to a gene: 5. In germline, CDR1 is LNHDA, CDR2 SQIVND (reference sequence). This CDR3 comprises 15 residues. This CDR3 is CASSILTGGAYGYTF. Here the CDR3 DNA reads TGTGCCAGTAGTATCCTGACAGGGGGCGCCTATGGCTACACCTTC.